The 17 T cell receptor beta chains in this list originate from one sample, sequenced in a study of shared clonotypes between healthy human individuals. Libraries were prepared by immunoSEQ multiplex PCR; TCRdb keeps only in-frame clonotypes and omits some of them. The sample has 550,000 to 700,000 clones, around 73% seen once. Material: memory CD4+ T cells sorted from blood. As for subset: CD45RA-negative fraction. The receptor set was obtained from a woman aged 30 to 39 in good health.

J is TRBJ2-7 and V is TRBV5-6; a weak D match, TRBD1 (5 bases). Trimming removed 0 bases from V and 0 bases from J, with 13 bases in between. The CDR3 spans 16 residues. CDR1 SGHDT and CDR2 YYEEEE come from the germline V gene. The CDR3 reads CASSLASDTSSYEQYF. The CDR3 region has the DNA TGTGCCAGCAGCTTGGCCTCGGACACCAGCTCCTACGAGCAGTACTTC.

This chain connects TRBV28 to TRBJ1-1, with 8 positions matching TRBD1. Germline CDR1 MDHEN, CDR2 SYDVKM. The CDR3 runs to 16 residues. V shed 6 bases, J shed 1 base, and the junction held 10 bases outside the gene matches. This CDR3 is CASSLPMGQANTEAFF. Here the CDR3 DNA reads TGTGCCAGCAGCTTACCCATGGGACAGGCGAACACTGAAGCTTTCTTT.

This sequence joins TRBV10-3 and TRBJ2-7, with D perhaps TRBD2 (5 bases). The CDR3 is 16 residues long. Trimming took 4 bases from V and 6 from J, leaving 22 bases between them. Per the germline V gene, CDR1 is ENHRY and CDR2 is SYGVKD. The CDR3 region is CAISGSYRAASSEQYF. CDR3 DNA sequence: TGTGCCATCAGTGGTTCCTACCGGGCCGCTAGCTCCGAGCAGTACTTC.

J is TRBJ2-3 and V is TRBV5-1; D perhaps matches TRBD1 (5 bases). This CDR3 region has 12 residues. V was pared by 4 bases and J by 8 bases, with 11 bases between. Looked up from germline, CDR1 is SGHRS and CDR2 is YFSETQ. The CDR3 spells CASSEVGPTQYF. Written as DNA, the CDR3 is TGCGCCAGCAGCGAGGTGGGGCCTACGCAGTATTTT.

The chain links TRBV19 to TRBJ2-2; 10 bases agree with TRBD1. The CDR3 spans 16 residues. The V and J ends lost 7 bases and 3 bases, in that order; junction bases with no gene match: 8. The germline V gene encodes CDR1 LNHDA and CDR2 SQIVND (reference sequence). Here the CDR3 DNA reads TGTGCCAGTACCCCGGGGACAGGGGATTACACCGGGGAGCTGTTTTTT. It codes for CASTPGTGDYTGELFF.

J is TRBJ1-2 and V is TRBV19, with no clear D. V was clipped by 7 bases and J by 1 base, with 10 bases between them. Germline values: CDR1 LNHDA, CDR2 SQIVND (reference sequence). This CDR3 is 13 amino acids long. In DNA, the CDR3 is TGTGCCAGTACGCCGGAGAGTAACTATGGCTACACCTTC. This translates into CASTPESNYGYTF.

This clone came up a few times. The CDR3 nucleotides are TGTGCCAGCTCCGGGGATAATGAAAAACTGTTTTTT. This translates into CASSGDNEKLFF. V is TRBV18 and J is TRBJ1-4; unclear D gene. Between the trimmed V and J ends, which lost 6 bases and 4 bases, there was a span of 6 bases. The germline V gene has CDR1 KGHSH and CDR2 LQKENI. This CDR3 has 12 amino acids.

A note on this clone: The sample contains more than one DNA sequence encoding this CDR3. This sequence joins TRBV5-1 and TRBJ1-1; the D gene is possibly TRBD1 (6 bases). Germline V gene data show CDR1 as SGHRS and CDR2 as YFSETQ. The length of the CDR3 is 14 residues. The V gene lost 4 bases and the J gene lost 1 base, with 11 bases spanning the gap. The CDR3 sequence: CASSPGQTNTEAFF. The DNA for the CDR3 is TGCGCCAGCAGCCCCGGACAGACGAACACTGAAGCTTTCTTT.

V is TRBV6-1 and J is TRBJ1-1; 9 bases are a match to TRBD1. The CDR3 runs to 15 residues. The germline CDR1 and CDR2 sequences are MNHNS and SASEGT. The V gene end was trimmed by 6 bases and the J gene end by 3 bases; junction bases not matched to a gene: 8. The CDR3 DNA reads as TGTGCCAGCAGGACAGGGGGAGGATCGTACACTGAAGCTTTCTTT. Translated: CASRTGGGSYTEAFF.

V gene TRBV6-5 combines with J gene TRBJ1-3; 7 bases fit TRBD1. The CDR3 spans 15 residues. Germline values: CDR1 MNHEY, CDR2 SVGAGI. Trimming took 4 bases from V and 0 from J; bases not matched to a gene: 3. CDR3 coding DNA: TGTGCCAGCAGTTCGACAGGGAGCTCTGGAAACACCATATATTTT. Its protein product is CASSSTGSSGNTIYF.

The V call is TRBV27, the J call TRBJ2-7; 8 bases map to TRBD2. The V and J ends lost 7 bases and 7 bases, in that order; junction bases with no gene match: 18. The CDR3 runs to 16 residues. CDR1 is MNHEY and CDR2 is SMNVEV in the germline V gene (reference sequence). The CDR3 here is CASKSWQRESPGEQYF. The CDR3 DNA sequence: TGTGCCAGCAAGTCCTGGCAGCGGGAGTCCCCGGGGGAGCAGTACTTC.

This clone was detected once. This chain connects TRBV2 to TRBJ2-1; 9 bases line up with TRBD2. The CDR3 has 15 residues. CDR1 and CDR2 (germline): SNHLY, FYNNEI. V shed 10 bases, J shed 8 bases, and the junction held 15 bases outside the gene matches. DNA for the CDR3: TGTGCCACCCTTCCGGGACTAGCTATTTTGGATGAGCAGTTCTTC. As protein: CATLPGLAILDEQFF.

The DNA for the CDR3 is TGTGCCAGCAGCTCCCGGGGGTCCTACGAGCAGTACTTC. Its protein product is CASSSRGSYEQYF. This chain connects TRBV13 to TRBJ2-7; D perhaps matches TRBD2 (6 bases). Deletions cut 4 bases from V and 1 base from J, with 8 bases between. The CDR3 loop spans 13 amino acids. CDR1 PRHDT and CDR2 FYEKMQ come from the germline V gene (reference sequence).

The CDR3, as DNA: TGTGCCATCAGCCGACTAGCGGGAGTAGCAGATACGCAGTATTTT. It specifies CAISRLAGVADTQYF. The chain is built from TRBV10-3 and TRBJ2-3, with 12 bases lining up with TRBD2. The trim removed 6 bases at V and 4 bases at J, leaving 5 bases unmatched. Germline loops: CDR1 ENHRY, CDR2 SYGVKD. This CDR3 spans 15 amino acids.

The chain carries TRBV7-7 and TRBJ2-2; a possible D gene is TRBD2 (5 bases). CDR3 length: 14 amino acids. The V end was cut by 2 bases, the J end by 2 bases, with 6 bases between. The germline V gene has CDR1 SSHAT and CDR2 FNYEAQ (reference sequence). In DNA, the CDR3 is TGTGCCAGCAGCTTACGGGGAAACACCGGGGAGCTGTTTTTT. Its translation: CASSLRGNTGELFF.

This clone was counted between two and nine times. The chain links TRBV27 to TRBJ2-7; 7 bases line up with TRBD2. This CDR3 contains 14 residues. From germline, CDR1 is MNHEY and CDR2 SMNVEV (reference sequence). The J segment lost 4 bases and the V segment lost 8 bases, leaving 11 bases of the junction unmatched. The CDR3 region has the DNA TGTGCCAGCCAGACGACGACTAGCAGTTACGAGCAGTACTTC. This sequence encodes CASQTTTSSYEQYF.

The genes are TRBV9 and TRBJ2-2; no definite D call. The V gene lost 3 bases and the J gene lost 6 bases, with 12 bases spanning the gap. Germline V CDR1 and CDR2: SGDLS, YYNGEE. This CDR3 region has 14 residues. The CDR3, as DNA: TGTGCCAGCAGCGAGAAAGCCGGTCCCGGGGAGCTGTTTTTT. As protein: CASSEKAGPGELFF.